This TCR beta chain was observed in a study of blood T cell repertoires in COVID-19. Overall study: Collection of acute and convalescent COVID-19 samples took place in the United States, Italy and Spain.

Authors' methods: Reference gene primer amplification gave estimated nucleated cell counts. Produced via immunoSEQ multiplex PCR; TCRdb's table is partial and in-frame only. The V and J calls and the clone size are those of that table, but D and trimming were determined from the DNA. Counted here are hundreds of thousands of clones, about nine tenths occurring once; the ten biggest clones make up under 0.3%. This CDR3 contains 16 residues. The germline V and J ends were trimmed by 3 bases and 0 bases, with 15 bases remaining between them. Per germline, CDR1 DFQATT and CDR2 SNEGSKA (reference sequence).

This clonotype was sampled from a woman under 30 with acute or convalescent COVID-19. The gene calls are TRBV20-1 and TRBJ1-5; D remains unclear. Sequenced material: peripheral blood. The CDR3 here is CSASRRERNSNQPQHF. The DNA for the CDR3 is TGCAGTGCTAGTCGTAGGGAGAGGAATAGCAATCAGCCCCAGCATTTT.